The rows below give T cell receptor beta chains drawn from one sample of a study of blood T cell repertoires in COVID-19. TCRdb's table, derived via immunoSEQ multiplex PCR, lists solely in-frame clones and lacks some. The sample lists about 170,000 clones; approximately 86% were seen once. The sample comprised peripheral blood. The source of these receptors is a man aged 60-69 years with COVID-19, enrolled during active disease. The CDR3 runs from the conserved cysteine through the conserved F or W. D genes are given only for firm matches. Part of the rows lack a size; the others show once, few, many or a class for expanded clones.

>TRBJ1-5|-|TRBV29-1|-
TGCAGCGTTGTTCCCCAGGGTGGTCAGCCCCAGCATTTT
CSVVPQGGQPQHF
>TRBJ1-2|-|TRBV11-2|-
TGTGCCAGCAGCCCTCCCCTTGTCTCTAACTATGGCTACACCTTC
CASSPPLVSNYGYTF
>TRBJ1-2|-|TRBV18|-
TGTGCCAGCTCTCTTCAGGGCGTTCGGGGCTACACCTTC
CASSLQGVRGYTF
>TRBJ1-3|-|TRBV6-5|-
TGTGCCAGCAGTTACTCCTGGGCAAGTGTCCGAAACACCATATATTTT
CASSYSWASVRNTIYF
>TRBJ1-2|-|TRBV19|TRBD1
TGTGCCAGTAGCCAGGGACAGGGTTCCTATGGCTACACCTTC
CASSQGQGSYGYTF
>TRBJ2-7|-|TRBV20-1|-
TGCAGTGCTAGTAATGGGGGGTCCTCCTACGAGCAGTACTTC
CSASNGGSSYEQYF
>TRBJ1-4|-|TRBV18|TRBD1
TGTGCCAGCTCACCAGATACAGGGGGCCGGGAAAAACTGTTTTTT
CASSPDTGGREKLFF
>TRBJ2-7|few|TRBV6-5|-
TGTGCCAGCATCAAAACAGGTTCCTACGAGCAGTACTTC
CASIKTGSYEQYF
>TRBJ1-5|-|TRBV24-1|TRBD1
TGTGCCACCAGTGTAACAGGGGCAAATCAGCCCCAGCATTTT
CATSVTGANQPQHF
>TRBJ1-3|once|TRBV7-9|TRBD1
TGTGCCAGCAGCAAGTCCGGACAGGAGATCTCTGGAAACACCATATATTTT
CASSKSGQEISGNTIYF
>TRBJ1-3|-|TRBV6-5|-
TGTGCCAGCAGTCCTATCGACTCTGGAAACACCATATATTTT
CASSPIDSGNTIYF
>TRBJ2-7|-|TRBV9|-
TGTGCCAGCAGCGTAGAACAGACAACCTACGAGCAGTACTTC
CASSVEQTTYEQYF
>TRBJ2-3|-|TRBV5-1|-
TGCGCCAGCAGCTTGGGTTTTGCGGGAAGGGGCACAGATACGCAGTATTTT
CASSLGFAGRGTDTQYF
>TRBJ2-1|-|TRBV3-1/TRBV3-2|TRBD1
TGTGCCAGCAGCCTCCAGGGGGCGCCCCCGCCTAAACCCTACAATGAGCAGTTCTTC
CASSLQGAPPPKPYNEQFF
>TRBJ2-3|-|TRBV11-3|-
TGTGCCAGCAGCTTAGATGGGGGGAATACAGATACGCAGTATTTT
CASSLDGGNTDTQYF
>TRBJ2-6|once|TRBV5-5|TRBD1
TGTGCCAGCAGCTCACCGGGACAGGAATCCTCCGTCCTGACTTTC
CASSSPGQESSVLTF
>TRBJ1-2|-|TRBV19|-
TGTGCCAGTAAAACAGGCTATGGCTACACCTTC
CASKTGYGYTF
>TRBJ1-3|-|TRBV19|-
TGTGCCAGTAGAACCCCGGACTTTAAGGCTGGAAACACCATATATTTT
CASRTPDFKAGNTIYF
>TRBJ2-5|-|TRBV11-2|TRBD2
TGTGCCAGCAGCCGTGAAATGGGACTAGCGTTAGAGACCCAGTACTTC
CASSREMGLALETQYF
>TRBJ2-6|-|TRBV7-2|TRBD1
TGTGCCAGCAGCGGACAGGTCCCCGTCCTGACTTTC
CASSGQVPVLTF
>TRBJ2-1|once|TRBV7-3|TRBD2
TGTGCCAGCACCGTCGGACTAGCGGTGGGAGGGGTTCAGTTCTTC
CASTVGLAVGGVQFF
>TRBJ2-1|once|TRBV29-1|TRBD2
TGCAGCGTTGACGGGATAGCGGGAGCGAATGAGCAGTTCTTC
CSVDGIAGANEQFF
>TRBJ2-2|-|TRBV7-2|TRBD2
TGTGCCAGCAGCTTTCAAGTGGGGGGGACCGGGGAGCTGTTTTTT
CASSFQVGGTGELFF
>TRBJ1-2|-|TRBV7-2|TRBD1
TGTGCCAGCAGCTTAGCGACGGGACAGGGCCAGGGCTACACCTTC
CASSLATGQGQGYTF
>TRBJ1-5|-|TRBV24-1|TRBD1
TGTGCCACCTCTGACAGGGGGCTTCAGCCCCAGCATTTT
CATSDRGLQPQHF
>TRBJ2-2|once|TRBV3-1/TRBV3-2|-
TGTGCCAGCAGCCAAGTTCCTAGTGGGACCGGGGAGCTGTTTTTT
CASSQVPSGTGELFF
>TRBJ2-5|once|TRBV5-1|-
TGCGCCAGCAGCCCTCGTACAGGTTTGACGGAGACCCAGTACTTC
CASSPRTGLTETQYF
>TRBJ1-2|-|TRBV2|-
TGTGCCAGCAGTGCCGTGGACAGAACTCAACTCTATGGCTACACCTTC
CASSAVDRTQLYGYTF
>TRBJ2-5|-|TRBV7-2|TRBD1
TGTGCCAGCAGCCTAATAACAGGGGGCGGAGAGACCCAGTACTTC
CASSLITGGGETQYF
>TRBJ1-5|-|TRBV2|TRBD1
TGTGCCAGCAGCCCCGGGACAGGGACCCAGCCCCAGCATTTT
CASSPGTGTQPQHF
>TRBJ2-2|few|TRBV7-2|TRBD2
TGTGCCAGACTAGCGGGGCTGAACACCGGGGAGCTGTTTTTT
CARLAGLNTGELFF
>TRBJ1-1|-|TRBV29-1|TRBD1
TGCAGCGTTAGGGACAGGGGGCTCACTGAAGCTTTCTTT
CSVRDRGLTEAFF
>TRBJ1-1|-|TRBV5-4|-
TGTGCCAGCAGCCCGGAGTGGAGACGCCCGAACACTGAAGCTTTCTTT
CASSPEWRRPNTEAFF
>TRBJ1-3|once|TRBV7-6|-
TGTGCCAGCAGTCCTCCCCACACCATATATTTT
CASSPPHTIYF
>TRBJ1-5|-|TRBV18|TRBD1
TGTGCCAGCTCACCCCTCCAGGGGACAGGGGGCAATCAGCCCCAGCATTTT
CASSPLQGTGGNQPQHF
>TRBJ1-4|-|TRBV4-3|-
TGCGCCAGCAGCCAGTCGGAGAGAGAAAAACTGTTTTTT
CASSQSEREKLFF
>TRBJ1-1|-|TRBV27|TRBD1
TGTGCCAGCAGTCGTCCCGGGACAGGCCCGAACACTGAAGCTTTCTTT
CASSRPGTGPNTEAFF
>TRBJ2-7|few|TRBV12-3/TRBV12-4|TRBD1
TGTGCCAGCAGGAATACAGGGGGTCACGAGCAGTACTTC
CASRNTGGHEQYF
>TRBJ1-2|few|TRBV28|-
TGTGCCAGCAGTTTACAGGGCTATGGCTACACCTTC
CASSLQGYGYTF
>TRBJ1-2|-|TRBV27|-
TGTGCCAGCAGTTTATCGATAGCAGGGGAGAACTATGGCTACACCTTC
CASSLSIAGENYGYTF
>TRBJ2-7|-|TRBV6-2/TRBV6-3|-
TGTGCCAGCAGTGCAACTCTGACGGGGTATTCGTACTTC
CASSATLTGYSYF
>TRBJ2-7|-|TRBV11-2|TRBD2
TGTGCCAGCAGGAAGACGGGACTAGCGGGGATTGAGCAGTACTTC
CASRKTGLAGIEQYF
>TRBJ2-7|-|TRBV18|-
TGTGCCAGCTCACCAGGCCTCTCCTACGAGCAGTACTTC
CASSPGLSYEQYF
>TRBJ2-2|-|TRBV7-8|TRBD2
TGTGCCAGCAGCCCAGATCCGGGACTAGCGGGAGGTTCAACCGGGGAGCTGTTTTTT
CASSPDPGLAGGSTGELFF
>TRBJ2-2|once|TRBV28|-
TGTGCCAGCAGTTTCTCGGGGAGGAACGGGGAGCTGTTTTTT
CASSFSGRNGELFF
>TRBJ2-5|-|TRBV18|TRBD1
TGTGCCAGCTCACCGGGACAGAAAGAGACCCAGTACTTC
CASSPGQKETQYF
>TRBJ2-3|-|TRBV5-1|TRBD2
TGCGCCAGCAGCCAGACTAGCGGGAGCCCGTCAGATACGCAGTATTTT
CASSQTSGSPSDTQYF
>TRBJ2-7|-|TRBV5-1|-
TGCGCCAGCAGCGCAATACAGGGTGCCTACGAGCAGTACTTC
CASSAIQGAYEQYF
>TRBJ1-1|-|TRBV7-3|TRBD1
TGTGCCAGCAGCGACAGGGCGAACACTGAAGCTTTCTTT
CASSDRANTEAFF
>TRBJ1-4|-|TRBV2|-
TGTGCCAGCAGTGAAGGTCAGGGCGGCGAAAAACTGTTTTTT
CASSEGQGGEKLFF
>TRBJ1-6|-|TRBV21-1|-
TGTGCCAGCAGCATAGGGACAGCCTATAATTCACCCCTCCACTTT
CASSIGTAYNSPLHF
>TRBJ1-6|-|TRBV9|-
TGTGCCAGCAGCGTAGGGGGGACAAACAATTCACCCCTCCACTTT
CASSVGGTNNSPLHF
>TRBJ2-7|-|TRBV6-2/TRBV6-3|-
TGTGCCAGCAGTTACTTCCCCAACCGAACAGGGTTTGCCGACGAGCAGTACTTC
CASSYFPNRTGFADEQYF
>TRBJ1-1|-|TRBV5-5|TRBD1
TGTGCCAGCAGCCCCGACAGGGAGAGCACTGAAGCTTTCTTT
CASSPDRESTEAFF
>TRBJ2-5|-|TRBV25-1|TRBD2
TGTGCCAGCAGTGAACGGGGCGGGAGGGTCCAAGAGACCCAGTACTTC
CASSERGGRVQETQYF
>TRBJ2-5|-|TRBV5-1|-
TGCGCCAGCAGCGAACAGGGACAAGAGACCCAGTACTTC
CASSEQGQETQYF
>TRBJ1-6|-|TRBV6-1|-
TGTGCCAGCAGTGAAGCTCTGTACGACGGGAGGTCTTCACCCCTCCACTTT
CASSEALYDGRSSPLHF
>TRBJ1-2|-|TRBV7-9|-
TGTGCCAGCAGCTTATACCAGTATGATGGCTACACCTTC
CASSLYQYDGYTF
>TRBJ2-5|-|TRBV28|-
TGTGCCAGCAGGGGCGCGTCCCGGGAGACCCAGTACTTC
CASRGASRETQYF